A single sample gave rise to the 8 T cell receptor beta chains below, sequenced in a study of CD8 T cells in Susac syndrome. Random hexamers served to reverse transcribe about 0.5 to 1 ug RNA. One entry per CDR3 protein results from TCRdb running MiXCR on the immunoSEQ multiplex PCR reads. Among 210,000 or so distinct CDR3 sequences listed, 94% were seen once. Sequenced material: CD4+ T cells from PBMCs. Source of these receptors: a human donor with Susac syndrome.

This rearrangement joins TRBV14 to TRBJ2-7; D perhaps matches TRBD2 (5 bases). The CDR3 totals 16 residues. Germline CDR1 reads SGHDN; CDR2 reads FVKESK. V lost 4 bases and J 3 bases, leaving 19 bases between the germline ends. As DNA, the CDR3 is TGTGCCAGCAGCCGGAACAGCCCAGGACTTAACTACGAGCAGTACTTC. Amino acids: CASSRNSPGLNYEQYF. Drawing the rest from reference TRBV14 and TRBJ2-7, the complete variable domain is EAGVTQFPSHSVIEKGQTVTLRCDPISGHDNLYWYRRVMGKEIKFLLHFVKESKQDESGMPNNRFLAERTGGTYSTLKVQPAELEDSGVYFCASSRNSPGLNYEQYFGPGTRLTVT.

The chain uses TRBV20-1 and TRBJ2-7; D is undetermined. With 7 bases removed from V and 3 bases from J, the gap between germline ends came to 16 bases. This CDR3 is 13 amino acids long. Germline V gene sequence: CDR1 DFQATT, CDR2 SNEGSKA (reference sequence). CDR3 coding DNA: TGCAGTGTACGTCCCAGCACCCTCTACGAGCAGTACTTC. Translation: CSVRPSTLYEQYF.

The chain combines TRBV6-2 or TRBV6-3 with TRBJ2-5; D ambiguous. The CDR3 loop spans 13 amino acids. V dropped 9 bases and J dropped 5 bases, with 16 bases sitting between them. Germline CDR1 is MNHEY and CDR2 is SVGEGT. For the CDR3, the DNA is TGTGCCAGTTTCCGGTCGACGGAGGAGACCCAGTACTTC. Residues: CASFRSTEETQYF.

The chain links TRBV5-1 to TRBJ1-5, with D unresolved. The V gene's germline CDR1 is SGHRS and CDR2 YFSETQ. This CDR3 comprises 13 residues. With 7 bases removed from V and 6 bases from J, the gap between germline ends came to 14 bases. The CDR3 is CASALDVSQPQHF. The CDR3 nucleotides are TGCGCCAGCGCCCTTGACGTGAGTCAGCCCCAGCATTTT. Full variable domain (missing parts from reference TRBV5-1 and TRBJ1-5): KAGVTQTPRYLIKTRGQQVTLSCSPISGHRSVSWYQQTPGQGLQFLFEYFSETQRNKGNFPGRFSGRQFSNSRSEMNVSTLELGDSALYLCASALDVSQPQHFGDGTRLSIL.

The V call is TRBV6-2 or TRBV6-3, the J call TRBJ2-1; no clear D gene. Germline CDR1 and CDR2: MNHEY and SVGEGT. This CDR3 contains 12 residues. Between the trimmed V and J ends, which lost 6 bases and 10 bases, there was a span of 13 bases. The CDR3 loop reads CASSIQFGEQFF. DNA of the CDR3: TGTGCCAGCAGCATACAATTCGGGGAGCAGTTCTTC.

The rearrangement joins TRBV5-6 to TRBJ2-7; a weak D match, TRBD1 (5 bases). This CDR3 spans 15 amino acids. V dropped 4 bases and J dropped 0 bases, with 14 bases sitting between them. Germline V gives CDR1 SGHDT, CDR2 YYEEEE. As DNA, the CDR3 is TGTGCCAGCAGCGCCTTACAGGCGATCTCCTACGAGCAGTACTTC. Translated, it gives CASSALQAISYEQYF.

This sequence joins TRBV7-8 and TRBJ2-1; D possibly corresponds to TRBD2 (5 bases). The CDR3 contains 11 residues. Germline values: CDR1 SGHVS, CDR2 FQNEAQ. V lost 7 bases to trimming and J lost 6 bases, with 7 bases between them. The CDR3 sequence: CASTSGNEQFF. In DNA, the CDR3 is TGTGCCAGCACCAGCGGCAATGAGCAGTTCTTC.

The chain employs TRBV6-6 and TRBJ1-6; D uncertain. CDR1 and CDR2 from the germline V gene are MNHNY and SVGAGI (reference sequence). This CDR3 has 13 amino acids. V lost 7 bases to trimming and J lost 8 bases, with 12 bases between them. CDR3 in amino acids: CASTPDGDSPLHF. DNA of the CDR3: TGTGCCAGCACCCCCGACGGGGATTCACCCCTCCACTTT.